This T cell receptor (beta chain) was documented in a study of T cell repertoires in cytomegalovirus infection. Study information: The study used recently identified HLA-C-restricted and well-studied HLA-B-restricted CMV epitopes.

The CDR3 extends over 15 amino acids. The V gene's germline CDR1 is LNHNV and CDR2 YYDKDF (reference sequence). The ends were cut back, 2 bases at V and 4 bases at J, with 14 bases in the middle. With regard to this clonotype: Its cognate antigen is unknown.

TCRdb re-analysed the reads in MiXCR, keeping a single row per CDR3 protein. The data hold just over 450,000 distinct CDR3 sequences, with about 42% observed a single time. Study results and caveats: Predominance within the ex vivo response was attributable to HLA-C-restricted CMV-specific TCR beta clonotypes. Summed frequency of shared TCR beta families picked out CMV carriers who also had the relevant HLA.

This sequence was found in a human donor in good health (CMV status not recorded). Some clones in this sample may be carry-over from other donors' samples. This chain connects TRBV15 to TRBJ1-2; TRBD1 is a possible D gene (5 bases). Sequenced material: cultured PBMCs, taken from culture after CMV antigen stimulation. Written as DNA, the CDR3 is TGTGCCACCAGCAGAACGGGCGTAGACAGCTATGGCTACACCTTC. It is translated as CATSRTGVDSYGYTF. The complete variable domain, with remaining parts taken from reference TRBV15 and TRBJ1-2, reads DAMVIQNPRYQVTQFGKPVTLSCSQTLNHNVMYWYQQKSSQAPKLLFHYYDKDFNNEADTPDNFQSRRPNTSFCFLDIRSPGLGDTAMYLCATSRTGVDSYGYTFGSGTRLTVV.